Presented here are 5 T cell receptor beta chains from one specimen sequenced in a study of read filtering for tumor transcriptome and immune sequencing. Molecular barcoded adaptors covering alpha/delta and beta/gamma chains were used on roughly 400 ng RNA. MiXCR, applied by TCRdb to the reads, yields one record per CDR3 protein. The sample consists of roughly 67,000 distinct CDR3 sequences, around a fifth of them appearing once. The sample taken for sequencing was a population of CD138-negative cells sorted from bone marrow. The receptors come from a donor aged 40 or older with multiple myeloma.

As DNA, the CDR3 is TGTGCCAGCAGCTTAAACAGTAACTATGGCTACACCTTC. Its translation: CASSLNSNYGYTF. The V and J genes are TRBV7-9 and TRBJ1-2; D not certain. Per the germline V gene, CDR1 is SEHNR and CDR2 is FQNEAQ (reference sequence). The CDR3 contains 13 residues. V lost 2 bases and J 1 base, leaving 5 bases between the germline ends.

The sample holds many counts of this clonotype. The chain combines TRBV9 with TRBJ2-4; perhaps TRBD1 as D (6 bases). The ends were cut back, 5 bases at V and 6 bases at J, with 9 bases in the middle. This CDR3 has 12 residues. Germline V gene data show CDR1 as SGDLS and CDR2 as YYNGEE. Here the CDR3 DNA reads TGTGCCAGCAGTTCGGACAGAAACATTCAGTACTTC. It codes for CASSSDRNIQYF.

Worth noting for this clonotype: This clone may be a read error of a much larger clone one base away. The chain joins TRBV6-2 or TRBV6-3 to TRBJ2-5, with D hard to call. Per the germline V gene, CDR1 is MNHEY and CDR2 is SVGEGT. CDR3 length: 13 amino acids. CDR3 coding DNA: TGTGCCAGCAGCCCGCTCGGAATAGTGACGACAACATTC. Its protein product is CASSPLGIVTTTF.

The table lists this clonotype with many counts. The chain links TRBV12-3 or TRBV12-4 to TRBJ2-5, with D tentatively TRBD1 (5 bases). Trimming took off 3 bases at V and 2 bases at J, with 7 bases between the two ends. This CDR3 contains 13 residues. The CDR3 region has the DNA TGTGCCAGCAGTTTTTCAGGGCAAGAGACCCAGTACTTC. Protein sequence: CASSFSGQETQYF.

This clonotype was recorded at least ten times. The DNA for the CDR3 is TGTGCCAGCAGTCGTCTCGGACGGTTAGACTATGGCTACACCTTC. Encoded protein: CASSRLGRLDYGYTF. The chain carries TRBV2 and TRBJ1-2; D uncertain. The germline CDR1 and CDR2 sequences are SNHLY and FYNNEI. This CDR3 region has 15 residues. V was shortened by 5 bases and J by 3 bases, with 16 bases between the two germline ends.